Following are 27 T cell receptor beta chains from one sample sequenced in a study of Tregs in tolerant kidney transplant recipients. TCRdb's copy holds only in-frame clones and misses some; the assay was immunoSEQ multiplex PCR. This sample carries around 78,000 clones, around 93% of them seen once, and the ten largest clones take approximately 0.3%. Material: Tregs from blood, obtained before the transplant. These receptors were taken from a human donor who received a combined kidney and bone marrow transplant.

The V call is TRBV14, the J call TRBJ2-2; no reliable D call. The CDR3 is made up of 16 amino acids. Germline V gene lookup returns CDR1 SGHDN and CDR2 FVKESK. V shed 5 bases and J shed 0 bases, with 13 bases lying between them. The CDR3: CASSKGSWANTGELFF. CDR3 coding DNA: TGTGCCAGCAGCAAGGGATCGTGGGCGAACACCGGGGAGCTGTTTTTT.

This clone was seen once. The rearrangement joins TRBV5-1 to TRBJ1-3, with D maybe TRBD1 (6 bases). Germline CDR1 and CDR2: SGHRS and YFSETQ. The CDR3 has 16 residues. V was pared by 0 bases and J by 3 bases, with 13 bases between. Written as DNA, the CDR3 is TGCGCCAGCAGCTTGGCCCCACAGGGTTATGGAAACACCATATATTTT. This translates into CASSLAPQGYGNTIYF.

The rearrangement uses TRBV2 and TRBJ2-7, with 12 bases matching TRBD2. This CDR3 contains 20 residues. J lost 2 bases, V lost 0 bases, and 14 bases had no gene match. Per germline, CDR1 SNHLY and CDR2 FYNNEI. The CDR3 is CASSEAETLWTSGVPYEQYF. CDR3 coding DNA: TGTGCCAGCAGTGAAGCGGAAACCCTTTGGACTAGCGGGGTACCCTACGAGCAGTACTTC.

The chain links TRBV14 to TRBJ2-5; D call uncertain. V gave up 2 bases and J gave up 1 base, with 2 bases separating them. Germline lookup yields CDR1 SGHDN and CDR2 FVKESK. The CDR3 covers 12 residues. The DNA of the CDR3 is TGTGCCAGCAGCCAATCCCAAGAGACCCAGTACTTC. Amino acid sequence: CASSQSQETQYF. Filled out from reference TRBV14 and TRBJ2-5, the complete variable domain reads EAGVTQFPSHSVIEKGQTVTLRCDPISGHDNLYWYRRVMGKEIKFLLHFVKESKQDESGMPNNRFLAERTGGTYSTLKVQPAELEDSGVYFCASSQSQETQYFGPGTRLLVL.

This chain uses TRBV10-3 with TRBJ2-3, with TRBD1 matching 8 bases. Germline lookup yields CDR1 ENHRY and CDR2 SYGVKD. V gave up 6 bases and J gave up 4 bases; unmatched junction bases: 0. The CDR3 covers 12 residues. The CDR3 loop reads CAIRDRADTQYF. The DNA of the CDR3 is TGTGCCATCAGGGACAGGGCAGATACGCAGTATTTT.

This chain joins TRBV28 and TRBJ2-7; TRBD2 matches at 8 bases. Looked up from germline, CDR1 is MDHEN and CDR2 is SYDVKM. J lost 5 bases, V lost 4 bases, and 10 bases had no gene match. The CDR3 sequence is 15 residues long. CDR3 residues: CASSSSGTSSHEQYF. The CDR3 coding sequence is TGTGCCAGCAGTTCTTCAGGGACTAGTTCTCACGAGCAGTACTTC.

The chain employs TRBV30 and TRBJ2-3, with TRBD1 as a possible D gene (6 bases). The CDR3 runs to 13 residues. CDR1 GTSNPN and CDR2 SVGIG come from the germline V gene (reference sequence). The V end was cut by 3 bases, the J end by 2 bases, with 9 bases between. In DNA, the CDR3 is TGTGCCTGGAGCCGGACAGACACAGATACGCAGTATTTT. It specifies CAWSRTDTDTQYF. Variable domain in full (rest from reference TRBV30 and TRBJ2-3): SQTIHQWPATLVQPVGSPLSLECTVEGTSNPNLYWYRQAAGRGLQLLFYSVGIGQISSEVPQNLSASRPQDRQFILSSKKLLLSDSGFYLCAWSRTDTDTQYFGPGTRLTVL.

The rearrangement links TRBV19 to TRBJ2-2; possibly TRBD1 for D (6 bases). The CDR3 extends over 13 amino acids. The germline gives CDR1 LNHDA, CDR2 SQIVND (reference sequence). Trimming cost V 8 bases and J 5 bases, with 12 bases left between them. The CDR3 region is CASSGTITGELFF. CDR3 bases: TGTGCCAGTTCCGGGACAATAACCGGGGAGCTGTTTTTT.

A few counts support this clone. The chain uses TRBV5-4 and TRBJ2-6; the match to TRBD1 covers 8 bases. With 5 bases clipped from V and 0 bases from J, the junction kept 10 bases outside the gene matches. The length of the CDR3 is 18 residues. Germline values: CDR1 SGHNT, CDR2 YYREEE (reference sequence). In nucleotides, the CDR3 is TGTGCCAGCAGATTACCGGGACAGGCAAGCTCTGGGGCCAACGTCCTGACTTTC. This encodes CASRLPGQASSGANVLTF.

This clone was detected only once. V usage is TRBV9 and J usage is TRBJ2-1; a possible D gene is TRBD2 (6 bases). Germline CDR1 and CDR2: SGDLS and YYNGEE. The V gene lost 0 bases and the J gene lost 1 base, with 17 bases spanning the gap. CDR3 length: 18 residues. The CDR3 protein is CASSVALSAGISYNEQFF. The CDR3 DNA reads TGTGCCAGCAGCGTAGCTCTCAGCGCGGGGATTTCCTACAATGAGCAGTTCTTC.

The rearrangement uses TRBV7-9 and TRBJ2-5; D remains unclear. With 5 bases removed from V and 2 bases from J, the gap between germline ends came to 6 bases. Germline V gene data show CDR1 as SEHNR and CDR2 as FQNEAQ (reference sequence). CDR3 length: 12 amino acids. Here the CDR3 reads CASSLLQETQYF. As DNA, the CDR3 is TGTGCCAGCAGCCTCCTTCAAGAGACCCAGTACTTC.

The J gene is TRBJ1-2, the V gene TRBV28, with 9 bases matching TRBD1. V lost 6 bases to trimming and J lost 3 bases; unmatched junction nucleotides: 8. This CDR3 contains 15 residues. CDR1 is MDHEN and CDR2 is SYDVKM in the germline V gene. The CDR3 spells CASSTTGTGHYGYTF. CDR3 nucleotides: TGTGCCAGCAGCACTACCGGGACAGGGCACTATGGCTACACCTTC.

The rearrangement links TRBV5-8 to TRBJ2-5; possible D gene TRBD1, 5 bases. Trimming removed 4 bases from V and 5 bases from J, with 12 bases in between. The germline V gene encodes CDR1 SGHTS and CDR2 YDEGEE. The CDR3 consists of 13 residues. As DNA, the CDR3 is TGTGCCAGCAGCCGCGACAGTTGGGAGACCCAGTACTTC. Amino acids: CASSRDSWETQYF.

This chain links TRBV19 with TRBJ1-5; D not certain. Deletions cut 1 base from V and 0 bases from J, with 7 bases between. This CDR3 region has 15 residues. From germline, CDR1 is LNHDA and CDR2 SQIVND (reference sequence). The CDR3 loop reads CASSIGADSNQPQHF. The CDR3 region has the DNA TGTGCCAGTAGTATAGGGGCGGATAGCAATCAGCCCCAGCATTTT.

J is TRBJ1-1 and V is TRBV5-1, with D hard to call. From germline, CDR1 is SGHRS and CDR2 YFSETQ. There are 13 residues in the CDR3. V lost 2 bases to trimming and J lost 9 bases, with 14 bases between them. The CDR3 here is CASSLTGGTKAFF. In DNA form, the CDR3 reads TGCGCCAGCAGCTTAACGGGCGGCACCAAAGCTTTCTTT.

This chain connects TRBV6-5 to TRBJ2-5, with 9 bases that match TRBD1. V lost 6 bases and J lost 5; bases outside the gene matches: 4. The germline gives CDR1 MNHEY, CDR2 SVGAGI. The CDR3 covers 13 residues. DNA of the CDR3: TGTGCCAGCAGAACCGGGACAGGGGAGACCCAGTACTTC. This codes for CASRTGTGETQYF.

The chain has TRBV10-2 and TRBJ1-1; D remains unclear. V was pared by 8 bases and J by 0 bases, with 7 bases between. Germline V gives CDR1 WSHSY, CDR2 SAAADI. The CDR3 runs 12 residues. CDR3: CASLELNTEAFF. CDR3 bases: TGCGCCAGCTTAGAATTGAACACTGAAGCTTTCTTT.

This clone was counted once. This chain uses TRBV9 with TRBJ2-3; 11 nucleotides agree with TRBD2. J lost 3 bases, V lost 2 bases, and 5 bases had no gene match. CDR3 length equals 16 residues. The germline V gene encodes CDR1 SGDLS and CDR2 YYNGEE. This CDR3 reads CASSVATSGSTDTQYF. As DNA, the CDR3 is TGTGCCAGCAGCGTTGCCACTAGCGGGAGTACAGATACGCAGTATTTT.

The V gene is TRBV27, the J gene TRBJ2-7; TRBD2 agrees at 7 bases. Germline-derived CDR1 and CDR2 are MNHEY and SMNVEV (reference sequence). This CDR3 contains 14 residues. The V segment lost 6 bases and the J segment 4 bases; nucleotides outside the gene matches: 9. The CDR3 DNA reads TGTGCCAGCAGGGGACTACAGCTAGGATACGAGCAGTACTTC. Protein: CASRGLQLGYEQYF.

The chain uses TRBV5-6 and TRBJ1-5; 7 bases are a match to TRBD1. V dropped 1 base and J dropped 2; count of bases not matched to a gene: 3. This CDR3 spans 15 amino acids. Germline-derived CDR1 and CDR2 are SGHDT and YYEEEE. The DNA of the CDR3 is TGTGCCAGCAGCTTGAAGGGGGCGGGCAATCAGCCCCAGCATTTT. Protein product: CASSLKGAGNQPQHF.

The chain joins TRBV5-5 to TRBJ2-4; D possibly corresponds to TRBD2 (6 bases). Trimming shortened V by 2 bases and J by 0 bases, and 12 bases separated the two germline ends. The CDR3 covers 16 residues. Germline-derived CDR1 and CDR2 are SGHKS and YYEKEE (reference sequence). The DNA for the CDR3 is TGTGCCAGCAGCTTTGACGACGGGGGAGCCAAAAACATTCAGTACTTC. This sequence encodes CASSFDDGGAKNIQYF. The variable domain in full, completed from reference TRBV5-5 and TRBJ2-4, reads DAGVTQSPTHLIKTRGQQVTLRCSPISGHKSVSWYQQVLGQGPQFIFQYYEKEERGRGNFPDRFSARQFPNYSSELNVNALLLGDSALYLCASSFDDGGAKNIQYFGAGTRLSVL.

The J gene is TRBJ2-7, the V gene TRBV6-5; D gene uncertain. The germline CDR1 and CDR2 sequences are MNHEY and SVGAGI. The CDR3 length is 13 residues. V was clipped by 10 bases and J by 0 bases, with 13 bases between them. CDR3 bases: TGTGCCACCTCTCAGGACGGCTCCTACGAGCAGTACTTC. Protein: CATSQDGSYEQYF.

V gene TRBV30 combines with J gene TRBJ2-4; the D is unclear. V was pared by 0 bases and J by 7 bases, with 7 bases between. Germline lookup yields CDR1 GTSNPN and CDR2 SVGIG (reference sequence). This CDR3 region has 12 residues. In DNA, the CDR3 is TGTGCCTGGAGTGTGGAGAGGAACATTCAGTACTTC. Protein product: CAWSVERNIQYF.

The rearrangement joins TRBV6-5 to TRBJ2-7; D unresolved. This CDR3 is 13 amino acids long. V shed 2 bases and J shed 2 bases, with 7 bases lying between them. Germline assignment: CDR1 MNHEY and CDR2 SVGAGI. In DNA form, the CDR3 reads TGTGCCAGCAGTTACGCGCTCCCCTACGAGCAGTACTTC. Translating it yields CASSYALPYEQYF.

The chain combines TRBV11-2 with TRBJ2-5; no firm D call. CDR3 length: 12 residues. Trimming shortened V by 5 bases and J by 5 bases, and 9 bases separated the two germline ends. Germline loops: CDR1 SGHAT, CDR2 FQNNGV. CDR3 region: CASSPFEETQYF. CDR3 coding DNA: TGTGCCAGCAGCCCGTTTGAGGAGACCCAGTACTTC.

V gene TRBV21-1 combines with J gene TRBJ1-2; the DNA was not used to check the table's D call, TRBD1. TRBV21-1 constitutes a pseudogene. The CDR3 totals 18 residues. The DNA for the CDR3 is TGTGCCAGCAGCAAACACACCGGGACAAGGGCCCTAAACTATGGCTACACCTTC. This gives the protein CASSKHTGTRALNYGYTF.

The gene calls are TRBV4-3 and TRBJ1-3; D call uncertain. Germline-derived CDR1 and CDR2 are LGHNA and YSLEER. V was clipped by 0 bases and J by 0 bases, with 6 bases between them. The CDR3 runs 15 residues. Written as DNA, the CDR3 is TGCGCCAGCAGCCAAGACCCAAGCTCTGGAAACACCATATATTTT. Translated: CASSQDPSSGNTIYF.